This T cell receptor beta chain was sequenced during a study of blood T cell repertoires in COVID-19. Study at large: PBMCs, B-cell-depleted T cells, or T cells were the source of the cDNA or gDNA that made up the material.

The CDR3 totals 12 residues. In the authors' workflow: For nucleated cells, counts were estimated from reference gene primer amplification. Repertoires were generated with immunoSEQ multiplex PCR, while TCRdb's copy carries only in-frame clones and drops some. The D gene and trimming were derived from the DNA, and the V and J assignments and clone size from that table. This table has a few hundred thousand clones, about 68% appearing once. The source of this sequence is a woman aged 80 or over with acute or convalescent COVID-19. The sequenced sample consisted of peripheral blood. The chain uses TRBV12-3 or TRBV12-4 and TRBJ1-2, with D possibly TRBD1 on 5 matching bases. CDR3 residues: CATSRDNYGYTF. The CDR3 DNA sequence: TGTGCAACCAGCAGGGATAACTATGGCTACACCTTC.